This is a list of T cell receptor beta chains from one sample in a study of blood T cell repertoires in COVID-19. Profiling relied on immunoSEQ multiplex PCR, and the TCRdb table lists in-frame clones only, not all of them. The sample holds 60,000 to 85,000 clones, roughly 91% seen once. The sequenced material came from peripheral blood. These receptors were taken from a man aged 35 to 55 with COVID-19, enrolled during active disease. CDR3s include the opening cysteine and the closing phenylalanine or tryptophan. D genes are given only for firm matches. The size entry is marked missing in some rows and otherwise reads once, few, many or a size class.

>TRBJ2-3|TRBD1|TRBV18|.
TGTGCCAGCTCAGCATGGGACAGTAGCACAGATACGCAGTATTTT
CASSAWDSSTDTQYF
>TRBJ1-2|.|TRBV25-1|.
TGTGCCAGCAGTGCCGGACAGTTCTATGGCTACACCTTC
CASSAGQFYGYTF
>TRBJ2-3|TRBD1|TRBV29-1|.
TGCAGCGTTGACGGCTACAGGGGTGGAACAGATACGCAGTATTTT
CSVDGYRGGTDTQYF
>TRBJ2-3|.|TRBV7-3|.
TGTGCCAGCAGCTTAACGTCTAAGGATACGCAGTATTTT
CASSLTSKDTQYF
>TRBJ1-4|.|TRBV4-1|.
TGCGCCAGCAGCCAAAGCTCCGGGATGCAGGAAAAACTGTTTTTT
CASSQSSGMQEKLFF
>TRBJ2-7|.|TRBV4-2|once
TGTGCCAGCAGCCAGGATACCGATCCGACTGCGGCTCGGAGCGAGCAGTACTTC
CASSQDTDPTAARSEQYF
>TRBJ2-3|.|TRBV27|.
TGTGCCAGCAGTTCGCCGGGACAAGGGGAGAATACGCAGTATTTT
CASSSPGQGENTQYF
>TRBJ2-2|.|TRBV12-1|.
TGTGCCAGCAGCTTTGCTCACGATGGGCCCGGGGAGCTGTTTTTT
CASSFAHDGPGELFF
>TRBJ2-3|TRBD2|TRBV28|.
TGTGCCAGCAGTCAACTAGCGACCACAGATACGCAGTATTTT
CASSQLATTDTQYF
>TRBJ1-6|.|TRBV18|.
TGTGCCAGCTCACCACCTAGCGGGGGATCGAGTTCACCCCTCCACTTT
CASSPPSGGSSSPLHF
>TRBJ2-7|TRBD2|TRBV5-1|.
TGCGCCAGCAGCCGGGGGGGCCCACCCTACGAGCAGTACTTC
CASSRGGPPYEQYF
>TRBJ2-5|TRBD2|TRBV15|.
TGTGCCACCAGCAGGACTAGCGGGGAAGAGACCCAGTACTTC
CATSRTSGEETQYF
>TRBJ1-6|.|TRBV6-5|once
TGTGCCAGCAGTTACTCTGCGGCCGCAAATTCACCCCTCCACTTT
CASSYSAAANSPLHF
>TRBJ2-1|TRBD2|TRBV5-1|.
TGCGCCAGCAGCCAAATCGGGGGGGCCGCATCCAATGAGCAGTTCTTC
CASSQIGGAASNEQFF
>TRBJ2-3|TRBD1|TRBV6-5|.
TGTGCCAGCAGTTACGGACAGGGGGCGGGAGATACGCAGTATTTT
CASSYGQGAGDTQYF
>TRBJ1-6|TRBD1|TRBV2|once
TGTGCCAGCAGAGGGACAGGGGGTTTTTCACCCCTCCACTTT
CASRGTGGFSPLHF
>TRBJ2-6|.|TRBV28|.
TGTGCCAGCATTCCAAGGGGTGAATTATTCTCTGGGGCCAACGTCCTGACTTTC
CASIPRGELFSGANVLTF
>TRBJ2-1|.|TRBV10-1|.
TGCGCCAGCAGCTCCGGGTCCCTCCCCCATGAGCAGTTCTTC
CASSSGSLPHEQFF
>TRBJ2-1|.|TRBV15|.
TGTGCCACCAGCCTCCCGACGCAGGACTACAATGAGCAGTTCTTC
CATSLPTQDYNEQFF
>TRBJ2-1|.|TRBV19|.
TGTGCCAGTAGCCTTATGGGGCTCCGAAAGTTCTTC
CASSLMGLRKFF
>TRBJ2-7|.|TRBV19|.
TGTGCCAGTAGTATACCAGGGGAAAGCTACGAGCAGTACTTC
CASSIPGESYEQYF
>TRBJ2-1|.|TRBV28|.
TGTGCCAGCAGTCCCATAGGGCCCCAGGGCGACAATGAGCAGTTCTTC
CASSPIGPQGDNEQFF
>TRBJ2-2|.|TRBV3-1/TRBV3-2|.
TGTGCCAGCAGCCAACCTCCCACAACAGGGGAGCTGTTTTTT
CASSQPPTTGELFF
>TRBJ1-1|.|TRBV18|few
TGTGCCAGCTCACCACAGGGGAGGGAAGCTGAAGCTTTCTTT
CASSPQGREAEAFF
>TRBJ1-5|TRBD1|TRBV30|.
TGTGCCTGGAGCGGACAGGAGAATCAGCCCCAGCATTTT
CAWSGQENQPQHF
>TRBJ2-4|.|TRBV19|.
TGTGCTAGCCGCTCGGAGTTACTAGCCAAAAACATTCAGTACTTC
CASRSELLAKNIQYF
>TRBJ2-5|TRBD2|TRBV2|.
TGTGCCAGCAGTGGGCTAGCGGAAGTGGAGACCCAGTACTTC
CASSGLAEVETQYF
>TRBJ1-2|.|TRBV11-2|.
TGTGCCAGCAGCTTGGAGAGAGGCTATGGCTACACCTTC
CASSLERGYGYTF
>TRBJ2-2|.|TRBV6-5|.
TGTGCCACCTGGGCAGATCCTGTTAACACCGGGGAGCTGTTTTTT
CATWADPVNTGELFF
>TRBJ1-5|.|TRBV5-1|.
TGCGCCAGCAGCTTGGCGGGGTTCGTGGGGCAGCCCCAGCATTTT
CASSLAGFVGQPQHF
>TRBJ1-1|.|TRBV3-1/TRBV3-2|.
TGTGCCAGCAGCCTGGGGGGAGGGGTAGACACTGAAGCTTTCTTT
CASSLGGGVDTEAFF
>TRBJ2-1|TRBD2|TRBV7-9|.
TGTGCCAGCAGCCTGGGACTAGAAAATGAGCAGTTCTTC
CASSLGLENEQFF
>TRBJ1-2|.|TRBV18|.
TGTGCCAGCTCACCGGGACAAGCTAACTATGGCTACACCTTC
CASSPGQANYGYTF
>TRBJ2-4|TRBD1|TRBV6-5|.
TGTGCCAGCAGATCGACAGGGAAGAACATTCAGTACTTC
CASRSTGKNIQYF
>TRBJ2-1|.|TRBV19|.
TGTGCCAGTAGTATCGCGCGGGGCTGGAATGAGCAGTTCTTC
CASSIARGWNEQFF
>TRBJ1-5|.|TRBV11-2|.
TGTGCCAGCAGCTTGATAGAGGGTCTGGGGCCCCAGCATTTT
CASSLIEGLGPQHF
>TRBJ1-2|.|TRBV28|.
TGTGCCAGCAGTTTACAGGGCTATGGCTACACCTTC
CASSLQGYGYTF
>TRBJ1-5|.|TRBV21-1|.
TGTGCCAGCAGCAACCCGACAGGGTCGGGTCAGCCCCAGCATTTT
CASSNPTGSGQPQHF
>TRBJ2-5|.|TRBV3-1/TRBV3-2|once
TGTGCCAGCAGCCTAGGCGGGGTTGGCCCCGAGACCCAGTACTTC
CASSLGGVGPETQYF
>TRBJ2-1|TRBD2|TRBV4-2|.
TGTGCCAGCAGCCAAGAGCCCCTCCGGCGGGGGGCCGAAAGCTCCTACAATGAGCAGTTCTTC
CASSQEPLRRGAESSYNEQFF
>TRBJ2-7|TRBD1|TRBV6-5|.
TGTGCCAGCGCTCGGACAGGGTACGAGCAGTACTTC
CASARTGYEQYF
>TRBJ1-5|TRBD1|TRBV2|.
TGTGCCAGCAGTGGGGCAGGGGGCGGTAGTCGCGATCAGCCCCAGCATTTT
CASSGAGGGSRDQPQHF
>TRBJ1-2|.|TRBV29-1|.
TGCAGCGTCCGCGGACAGTTCTCTGACTATGGCTACACCTTC
CSVRGQFSDYGYTF
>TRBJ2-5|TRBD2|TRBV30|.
TGTGCCTGGAATCGGGGGGGACTAGCGGACCAAGAGACCCAGTACTTC
CAWNRGGLADQETQYF
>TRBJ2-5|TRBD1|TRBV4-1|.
TGCGCCAGCAGCCAAGAGGGGATCGGACAGGAATATGTGACCCAGTACTTC
CASSQEGIGQEYVTQYF
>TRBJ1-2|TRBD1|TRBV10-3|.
TGTGCCATCAGCGGGACAGGGCTATATGGCTACACCTTC
CAISGTGLYGYTF
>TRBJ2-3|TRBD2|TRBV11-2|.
TGTGCCAGCAGAACCATCAGAGCGGGGGGACACACAGATACGCAGTATTTT
CASRTIRAGGHTDTQYF
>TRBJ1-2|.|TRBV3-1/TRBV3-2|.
TGTGCCAGCAGCCAAGGGGATGCGGGATACACCTTC
CASSQGDAGYTF
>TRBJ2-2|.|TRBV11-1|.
TGTGCCAGCAGCTTAGAGGGGAATCCGAACACCGGGGAGCTGTTTTTT
CASSLEGNPNTGELFF
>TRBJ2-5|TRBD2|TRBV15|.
TGTGCCACCAGCAGTACCGGGGGGGCGCGGGAGACCCAGTACTTC
CATSSTGGARETQYF
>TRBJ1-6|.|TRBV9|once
TGTGCCAGCAGCGCGGAGGGAAATTCACCCCTCCACTTT
CASSAEGNSPLHF
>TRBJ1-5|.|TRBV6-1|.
TGTGCCAGCAGTGAGTCTATAGATAGCAATCAGCCCCAGCATTTT
CASSESIDSNQPQHF
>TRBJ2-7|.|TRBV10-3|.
TGTGCCATCAGTGAGTCGTCAGGGAACTACGAGCAGTACTTC
CAISESSGNYEQYF
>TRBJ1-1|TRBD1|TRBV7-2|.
TGTGCCAGCAGCTTTGACAGGGGGACTGAAGCTTTCTTT
CASSFDRGTEAFF
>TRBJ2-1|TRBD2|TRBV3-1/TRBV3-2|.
TGTGCCAGCAGCCCAGGGACTAGCGGAGACTACAATGAGCAGTTCTTC
CASSPGTSGDYNEQFF
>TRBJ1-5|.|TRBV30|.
TGTGCCTGCAGCCGGGGAGGGGGCAATCAGCCCCAGCATTTT
CACSRGGGNQPQHF
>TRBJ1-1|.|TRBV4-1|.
TGCGCCAGCAGCTCGGCCCAAGGTGACAGTGGAGCTTTCTTT
CASSSAQGDSGAFF
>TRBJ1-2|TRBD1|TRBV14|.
TGTGCCAGCAGCCAAGACGTTGGGACAGCGTATGGCTACACCTTC
CASSQDVGTAYGYTF
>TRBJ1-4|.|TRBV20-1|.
TGCAGTGCTAGTGAAGGGGTGTATGAAAAACTGTTTTTT
CSASEGVYEKLFF
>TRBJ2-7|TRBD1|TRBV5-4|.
TGTGCCAGCAGCGCGGACAGGGTAGTACTCTACGAGCAGTACTTC
CASSADRVVLYEQYF